The T cell receptor beta chain under discussion was sequenced for a study of shared clonotypes between healthy human individuals (dated by TCRdb to 2019 to 2021). A note on the overall study: A few men and a couple of women, aged 18 to 49 years, made up the cohort. For each donor, CD4 naive and CD4 memory were each given three plates, CD8 naive was given two plates, and CD8 memory was given one plate. Blood TCR repertoires of about 5 healthy adults were deeply sequenced to estimate repertoire size and the extent of clonotype sharing between individuals. Different laboratories and diverse techniques were used to prepare libraries and sequence TCR repertoires, to increase sequencing depth and limit assay-specific biases. Per donor, leukapheresis produced somewhere between about 0.85 and 8.9 billion PBMCs.

V was cut back by 4 bases and J by 2 bases, leaving a gap of 14 bases between them. CDR1 is given as ENHRY and CDR2 as SYGVKD, both from the germline V gene. The CDR3, from cysteine to phenylalanine, totals 15 residues. The retained sequence is limited to the CDR3, 45 bases, with the frame set at the first base. TCR CDR3 regions were amplified from genomic DNA by multiplex PCR using the deep immunoSEQ assay. Extracted genomic DNA from each cell subset was spread evenly across all wells of several immunoSEQ 96-well plates, with each plate serving as a replicate. For sorted subsets, approximately 200 ng of genomic DNA, equivalent to 25,000 to 35,000 T cell genomes, went into each replicate PCR. Purified libraries were quantified with a Qubit 3.0 fluorometer, sized on a Bioanalyzer 2100, and re-quantified with the KAPA Library Quantification kit. Every immunoSEQ 96-well plate was sequenced on a dedicated single-read 150-cycle Illumina NextSeq 550 flow cell. From the authors' description of their analysis: Because only junctional sequences without quality scores were contained in the immunoSEQ output, filtering matching that applied to full-length reads could not be performed. Sequences were annotated with PyIR, a Python wrapper for IgBLAST v1.9, and V/J genes and CDR3 were assigned using IMGT germline references. Reads were filtered out if the reads had weak V/J assignments (E-value above 1e-6), no CDR3, stop codons, out-of-frame junctions, or ambiguous translated residues. V3J clonotypes were defined as sequences sharing an identical inferred V gene, J gene, and CDR3 amino acid sequence. The percentage overlap between two repertoires was calculated by dividing the number of shared unique clonotypes by the size of the smaller repertoire. Three approaches were used to assess repertoire richness: RTK rarefaction, the Chao1 estimator, and Recon v2.1 estimates of unobserved clonotypes. Generation probabilities for all TCRbeta clonotypes obtained by the gDNA method from a handful of donors were computed using OLGA. This immuneACCESS table, as held by TCRdb, lists in-frame sequences with V and J called but not all clones. Of the missing ones, under half trace to an unresolved V gene in checked studies; the others have no known cause. V and J calls and clone size come straight from that table; D and trimming were deduced from the DNA. In this sample the table shows some 690,000 clones, around 90% of which occur a single time. 34% of the sample comes from the top ten.

The donors were healthy, HIV-negative adults with no recently reported acute infections or vaccinations. Every donor was a Caucasian adult residing in Nashville, Tennessee, USA. CD8 memory samples consisted of magnetically selected CD45RO+ cells combined with CCR7-negative CD45RA+ effector memory (TemRA) cells. Blood was collected by leukapheresis, and PBMCs were isolated by Ficoll-Histopaque density gradient centrifugation and then cryopreserved in liquid nitrogen vapor phase. Analytical flow cytometry was used to check the purity and quantity of every magnetically sorted T cell population. Genomic DNA was isolated from every sorted fraction and measured by UV absorbance on a Nanodrop 2000c. The investigation overall reported the following: Naive subsets generally had larger estimated clonotype richness than memory subsets did. Roughly 5% of naive CD4, around 3.6% of naive CD8, 2.3% of memory CD4, and 0.4% of memory CD8 clonotypes were shared across a few donors. Rarefaction of sorted-subset datasets indicated incomplete sequencing despite the large sequencing depth. Higher generation probabilities were observed for clonotypes shared by all four sorted-subset donors than for non-shared clonotypes. Based on pairwise subsampling, the degree of clonotype sharing among donors was expected to be affected by sequencing depth. The small number of donors limited the genetic and exposure-history diversity represented. Sampling was limited to blood, and TCR repertoires in tissue likely differ from TCR repertoires in blood.

This clone showed up just once. Its cognate antigen has yet to be identified. Qualities for individual bases were not recorded, and no much larger clone is one base off. The sample comprised memory CD8+ T cells from PBMCs. The sample's cell subset or site label is to be understood as: CD45RO+ cells pooled with CCR7-negative TemRA cells. The chain links TRBV10-3 with TRBJ1-2; the D gene is unclear. The clonotype originates from a man younger than 35 in good health. Some clones in this sample may be carry-over from other donors' samples. CDR3 reads: CAISGSELDNYGYTF. The DNA is TGTGCCATCAGTGGATCCGAACTTGACAACTATGGCTACACCTTC.